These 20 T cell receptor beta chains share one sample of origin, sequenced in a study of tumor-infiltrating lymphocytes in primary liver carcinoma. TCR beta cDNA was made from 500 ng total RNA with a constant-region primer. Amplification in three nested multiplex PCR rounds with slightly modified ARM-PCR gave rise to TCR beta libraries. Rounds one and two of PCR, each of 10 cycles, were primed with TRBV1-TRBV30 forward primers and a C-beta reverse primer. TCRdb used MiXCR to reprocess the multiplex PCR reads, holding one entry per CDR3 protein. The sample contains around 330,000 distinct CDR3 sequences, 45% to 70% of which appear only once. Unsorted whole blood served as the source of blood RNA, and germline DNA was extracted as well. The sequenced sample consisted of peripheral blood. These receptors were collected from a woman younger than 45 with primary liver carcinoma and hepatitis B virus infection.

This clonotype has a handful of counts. The CDR3 DNA reads TGTGCCAGCAGCTCTTGGACAGGGAGCCAGCCCCAGCATTTT. Protein: CASSSWTGSQPQHF. This sequence joins TRBV5-8 and TRBJ1-5, with 8 positions matching TRBD1. The CDR3 contains 14 residues. After removal of 3 bases from V and 7 bases from J, the junction contained 6 bases not matched to a gene. Germline loops: CDR1 SGHTS, CDR2 YDEGEE.

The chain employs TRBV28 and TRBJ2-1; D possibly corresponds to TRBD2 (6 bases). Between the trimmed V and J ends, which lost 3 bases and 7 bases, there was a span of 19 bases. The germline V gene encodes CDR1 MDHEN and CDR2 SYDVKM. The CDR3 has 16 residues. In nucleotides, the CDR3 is TGTGCCAGCAGTTTCGAGGGGAGGCAGGAGTGGAATGAGCAGTTCTTC. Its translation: CASSFEGRQEWNEQFF.

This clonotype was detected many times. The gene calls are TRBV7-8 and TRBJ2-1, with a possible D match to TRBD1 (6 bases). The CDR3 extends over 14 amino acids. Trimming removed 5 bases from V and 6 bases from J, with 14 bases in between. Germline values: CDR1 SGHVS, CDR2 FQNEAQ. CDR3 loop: CASSPRGLSNEQFF. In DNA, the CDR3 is TGTGCCAGCAGCCCCAGGGGCCTCAGCAATGAGCAGTTCTTC.

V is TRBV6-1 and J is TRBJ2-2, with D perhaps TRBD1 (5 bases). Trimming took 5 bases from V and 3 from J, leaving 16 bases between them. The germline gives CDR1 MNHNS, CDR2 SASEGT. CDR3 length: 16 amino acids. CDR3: CASSPRTSADTGELFF. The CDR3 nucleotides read TGTGCCAGCAGTCCCAGGACAAGCGCGGACACCGGGGAGCTGTTTTTT.

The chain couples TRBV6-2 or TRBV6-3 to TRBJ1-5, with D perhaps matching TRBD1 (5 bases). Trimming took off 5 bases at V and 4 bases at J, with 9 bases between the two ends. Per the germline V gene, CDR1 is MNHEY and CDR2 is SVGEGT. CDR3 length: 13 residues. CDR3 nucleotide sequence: TGTGCCAGCAGTCGGGACGTAAATCAGCCCCAGCATTTT. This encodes CASSRDVNQPQHF.

CDR3 DNA sequence: TGTGCCAGCAGTTTACATCGGTTGGCAGGCGAACCACGAATCTACGAGCAGTACTTC. Its protein is CASSLHRLAGEPRIYEQYF. This chain uses TRBV28 with TRBJ2-7, with D uncertain. CDR1 is MDHEN, CDR2 SYDVKM, per germline. V lost 2 bases and J lost 3, with 26 bases in between. This CDR3 has 19 amino acids.

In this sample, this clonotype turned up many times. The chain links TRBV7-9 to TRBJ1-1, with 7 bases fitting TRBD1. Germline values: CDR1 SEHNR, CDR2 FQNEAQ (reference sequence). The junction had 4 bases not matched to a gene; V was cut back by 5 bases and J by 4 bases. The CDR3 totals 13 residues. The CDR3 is CASSTWDSTEAFF. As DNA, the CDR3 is TGTGCCAGCAGCACGTGGGACAGCACTGAAGCTTTCTTT.

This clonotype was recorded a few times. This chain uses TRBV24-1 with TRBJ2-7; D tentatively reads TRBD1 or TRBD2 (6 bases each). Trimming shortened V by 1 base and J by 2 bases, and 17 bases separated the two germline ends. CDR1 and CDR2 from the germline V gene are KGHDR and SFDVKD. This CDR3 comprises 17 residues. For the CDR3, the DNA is TGTGCCACCAGTGATTTTTGGCAGGAGGGGGTAACCTACGAGCAGTACTTC. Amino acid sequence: CATSDFWQEGVTYEQYF.

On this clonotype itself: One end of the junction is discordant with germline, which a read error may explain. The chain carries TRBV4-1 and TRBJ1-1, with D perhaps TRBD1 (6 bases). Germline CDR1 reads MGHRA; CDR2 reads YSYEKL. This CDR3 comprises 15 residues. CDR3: CASSQVVDGGTEAFF. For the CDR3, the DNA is TGCGCCAGCAGCCAAGTCGTCGATGGGGGCACTGAAGCCTTCTTT.

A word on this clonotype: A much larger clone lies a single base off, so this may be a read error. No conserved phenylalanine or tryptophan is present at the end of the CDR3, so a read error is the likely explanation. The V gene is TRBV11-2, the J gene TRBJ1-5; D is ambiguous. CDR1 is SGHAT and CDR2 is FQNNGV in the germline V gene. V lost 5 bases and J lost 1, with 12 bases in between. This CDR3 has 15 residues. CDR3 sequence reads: CASSPYSGSNQPQHL. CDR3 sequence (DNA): TGTGCCAGCAGCCCATATAGCGGAAGCAATCAGCCCCAGCATCTT.

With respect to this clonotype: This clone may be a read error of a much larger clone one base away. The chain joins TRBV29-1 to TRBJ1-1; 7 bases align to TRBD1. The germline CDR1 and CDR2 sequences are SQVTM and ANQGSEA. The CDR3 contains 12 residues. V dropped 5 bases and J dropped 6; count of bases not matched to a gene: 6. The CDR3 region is CSVQGRGAEAFF. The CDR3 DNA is TGCAGCGTTCAGGGCAGGGGGGCTGAAGCTTTCTTT.

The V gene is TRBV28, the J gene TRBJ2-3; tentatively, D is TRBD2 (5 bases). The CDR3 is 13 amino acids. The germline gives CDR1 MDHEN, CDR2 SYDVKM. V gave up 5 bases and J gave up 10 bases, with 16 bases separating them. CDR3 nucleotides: TGTGCCAGCAGTAGCGGATTAACGGATGCGCAGTATTTT. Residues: CASSSGLTDAQYF.

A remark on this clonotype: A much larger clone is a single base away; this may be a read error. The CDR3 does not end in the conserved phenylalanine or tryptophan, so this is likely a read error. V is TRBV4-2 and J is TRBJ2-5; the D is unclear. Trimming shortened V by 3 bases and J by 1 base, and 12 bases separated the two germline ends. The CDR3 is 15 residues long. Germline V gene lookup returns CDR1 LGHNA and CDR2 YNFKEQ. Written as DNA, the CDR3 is TGTGCCAGCAGCCAGTACCAGGCAGGCCAAGAGACCCAGTACTTA. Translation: CASSQYQAGQETQYL.

CDR3 loop: CASSYSSVGASSYNEQFF. The CDR3 bases are TGTGCCAGCAGTTACTCGAGTGTCGGGGCTAGTTCCTACAATGAGCAGTTCTTC. The chain is built from TRBV6-2 or TRBV6-3 and TRBJ2-1; D is tentatively TRBD1 or TRBD2 (5 bases each). Germline lookup yields CDR1 MNHEY and CDR2 SVGEGT. Trimming took off 0 bases at V and 1 base at J, with 16 bases between the two ends. This CDR3 spans 18 amino acids.

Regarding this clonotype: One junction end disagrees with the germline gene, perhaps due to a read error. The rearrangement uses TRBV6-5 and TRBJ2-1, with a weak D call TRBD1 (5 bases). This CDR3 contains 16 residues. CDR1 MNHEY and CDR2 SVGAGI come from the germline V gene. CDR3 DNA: TGTGCCAGCAAAGGGGATACTCCCGAATACTACAATGAGCAGTCCTTC. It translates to CASKGDTPEYYNEQSF.

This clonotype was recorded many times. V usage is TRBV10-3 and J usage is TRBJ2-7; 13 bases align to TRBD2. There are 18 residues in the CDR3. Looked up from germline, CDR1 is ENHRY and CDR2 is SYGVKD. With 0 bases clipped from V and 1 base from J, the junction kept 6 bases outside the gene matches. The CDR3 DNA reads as TGTGCCATCAGTGAGTCAGGGACTAGCGGGACGAGATCCTACGAGCAGTACTTC. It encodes CAISESGTSGTRSYEQYF.

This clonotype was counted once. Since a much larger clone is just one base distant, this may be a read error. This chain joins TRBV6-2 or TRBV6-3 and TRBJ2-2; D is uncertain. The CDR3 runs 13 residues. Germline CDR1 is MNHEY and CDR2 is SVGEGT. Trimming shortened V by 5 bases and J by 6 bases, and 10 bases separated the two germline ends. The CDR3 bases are TGTGCCAGCAGTATAGATTGGGCCGGGGAGCTGTTTTTT. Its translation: CASSIDWAGELFF.

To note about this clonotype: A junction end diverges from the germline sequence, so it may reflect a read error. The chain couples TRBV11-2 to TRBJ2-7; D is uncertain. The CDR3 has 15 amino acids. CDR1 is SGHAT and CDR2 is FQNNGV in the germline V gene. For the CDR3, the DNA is TGTGCCAGCAGCTTAGAGGGCAGGACCTACGACGAGCAGTACTTT. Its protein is CASSLEGRTYDEQYF.

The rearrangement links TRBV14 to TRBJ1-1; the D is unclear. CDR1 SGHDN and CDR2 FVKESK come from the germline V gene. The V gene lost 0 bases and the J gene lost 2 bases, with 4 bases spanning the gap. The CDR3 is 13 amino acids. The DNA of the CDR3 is TGTGCCAGCAGCCAAGACTTTAACACTGAAGCTTTCTTT. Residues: CASSQDFNTEAFF.

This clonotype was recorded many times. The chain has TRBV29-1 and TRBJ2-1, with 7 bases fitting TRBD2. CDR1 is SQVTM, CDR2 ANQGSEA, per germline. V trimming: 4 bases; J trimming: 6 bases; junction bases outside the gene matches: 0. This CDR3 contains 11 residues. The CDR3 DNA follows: TGCAGCGTTGGACTAGCCAATGAGCAGTTCTTC. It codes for CSVGLANEQFF.